The 29 T cell receptor beta chains presented below share a single source sample, sequenced in a study of blood T cell repertoires in COVID-19. The assay was immunoSEQ multiplex PCR, and TCRdb's table has in-frame clones only and misses some. This table has a few hundred thousand clones, under 85% appearing once. Sequencing was performed on PBMCs or T cells enriched from blood (not recorded which). The receptors come from a woman in her fifties or sixties who had recovered from COVID-19.

The chain couples TRBV19 to TRBJ2-7, with 9 bases fitting TRBD2. V lost 4 bases and J lost 5; bases outside the gene matches: 9. Germline-derived CDR1 and CDR2 are LNHDA and SQIVND (reference sequence). There are 15 residues in the CDR3. The DNA of the CDR3 is TGTGCCAGTAGTACGAGCGGGGGGACTCGTCACGAGCAGTACTTC. This codes for CASSTSGGTRHEQYF.

V and J are TRBV5-1 and TRBJ1-3; the D gene is possibly TRBD1 (6 bases). Germline values: CDR1 SGHRS, CDR2 YFSETQ. The CDR3 consists of 17 residues. V was pared by 0 bases and J by 0 bases, with 13 bases between. CDR3 amino acids: CASSLGFDRPSGNTIYF. CDR3 coding DNA: TGCGCCAGCAGCTTGGGGTTCGACAGGCCCTCTGGAAACACCATATATTTT.

Comments on this clone: Other DNA sequences in the sample encode the same CDR3. The chain uses TRBV27 and TRBJ1-6; 7 positions agree with TRBD1. The germline CDR1 and CDR2 sequences are MNHEY and SMNVEV (reference sequence). This CDR3 is built from 15 residues. J gave up 7 bases and V 3 bases, and 6 bases lay outside the gene matches. The CDR3 bases are TGTGCCAGCAGTTTGAGGCAGGGGGGAAATTCACCCCTCCACTTT. The encoded protein is CASSLRQGGNSPLHF.

J is TRBJ1-6 and V is TRBV30; D gene uncertain. Germline V gene data show CDR1 as GTSNPN and CDR2 as SVGIG (reference sequence). The V end was cut by 0 bases, the J end by 9 bases, with 15 bases between. The CDR3 has 15 residues. For the CDR3, the DNA is TGTGCCTGGAGTGTAAGAGGGTCATCGGGTTCACCCCTCCACTTT. It translates to CAWSVRGSSGSPLHF.

This chain links TRBV6-5 with TRBJ1-6, with unresolved D. The ends were cut back, 1 base at V and 7 bases at J, with 11 bases in the middle. This CDR3 comprises 15 residues. Germline assignment: CDR1 MNHEY and CDR2 SVGAGI. CDR3 sequence: CASSYFTPANSPLHF. The CDR3 bases are TGTGCCAGCAGTTACTTTACACCCGCCAATTCACCCCTCCACTTT.

This clone was found once. V and J are TRBV11-1 and TRBJ2-7; no definite D call. This CDR3 contains 11 residues. Trimming took off 10 bases at V and 9 bases at J, with 16 bases between the two ends. CDR1 and CDR2 (germline): SGHAT, FQDESV (reference sequence). CDR3 in DNA: TGTGCCACCTCAATGGGCAGCCGGCAGTACTTC. This translates into CATSMGSRQYF.

The chain uses TRBV25-1 and TRBJ2-2; 10 nucleotides agree with TRBD2. The V segment lost 8 bases and the J segment 0 bases; nucleotides outside the gene matches: 9. The length of the CDR3 is 17 residues. Germline values: CDR1 MGHDK, CDR2 SYGVNS. For the CDR3, the DNA is TGTGCCAGCTCCCCCTCGACTAGCGGGCCGAACACCGGGGAGCTGTTTTTT. Its protein is CASSPSTSGPNTGELFF.

The chain recombines TRBV11-3 with TRBJ2-3; tentative D call: TRBD2 (6 bases). Per germline, CDR1 SGHNT and CDR2 YENEEA. The length of the CDR3 is 15 residues. With 2 bases removed from V and 4 bases from J, the gap between germline ends came to 13 bases. The CDR3 DNA reads as TGTGCCAGCAGCTTATCTTCGGGAGCTCCAGATACGCAGTATTTT. Its protein is CASSLSSGAPDTQYF.

This clone has more than one count but fewer than ten. The V call is TRBV7-2, the J call TRBJ1-4; maybe TRBD1 (5 bases). The CDR3 length is 15 residues. The germline CDR1 and CDR2 sequences are SGHTA and FQGNSA. Trimming pared 1 base from V and 4 bases from J, leaving 10 bases between. CDR3 coding DNA: TGTGCCAGCAGCTTAGGGGGGGATCGTAATGAAAAACTGTTTTTT. This gives the protein CASSLGGDRNEKLFF.

V and J are TRBV5-1 and TRBJ2-3, with TRBD1 as a possible D gene (5 bases). The CDR3 length is 14 residues. From germline, CDR1 is SGHRS and CDR2 YFSETQ. Trimming shortened V by 0 bases and J by 4 bases, and 9 bases separated the two germline ends. CDR3 sequence: CASSLAPGPDTQYF. DNA of the CDR3: TGCGCCAGCAGCTTGGCCCCAGGGCCAGATACGCAGTATTTT.

The CDR3 coding sequence is TGTGCCAGTTGTAAGGGGAATAATTCACCCCTCCACTTT. Translating it yields CASCKGNNSPLHF. V usage is TRBV6-5 and J usage is TRBJ1-6; D possibly corresponds to TRBD1 (5 bases). Deletions cut 9 bases from V and 5 bases from J, with 11 bases between. Germline CDR1 reads MNHEY; CDR2 reads SVGAGI. CDR3 length equals 13 residues.

V and J are TRBV5-5 and TRBJ1-6; D may be TRBD1 (6 bases). The CDR3 has 13 residues. Deletions cut 4 bases from V and 7 bases from J, with 9 bases between. From germline, CDR1 is SGHKS and CDR2 YYEKEE (reference sequence). The CDR3 region is CASSGTFNSPLHF. CDR3 DNA sequence: TGTGCCAGCAGCGGGACATTCAATTCACCCCTCCACTTT.

The chain couples TRBV19 to TRBJ1-2; 8 bases line up with TRBD1. This CDR3 is built from 13 residues. The V and J ends lost 3 bases and 5 bases, in that order; junction bases with no gene match: 2. Germline V gene sequence: CDR1 LNHDA, CDR2 SQIVND (reference sequence). The CDR3 loop reads CASSIGQGYGYTF. The DNA of the CDR3 is TGTGCCAGTAGTATTGGACAGGGATATGGCTACACCTTC.

The genes are TRBV19 and TRBJ1-5; D possibly corresponds to TRBD1 (5 bases). Between the trimmed V and J ends, which lost 3 bases and 0 bases, there was a span of 9 bases. CDR1 and CDR2 (germline): LNHDA, SQIVND (reference sequence). This CDR3 region has 15 residues. The CDR3 loop is CASSMTEYSNQPQHF. The CDR3, as DNA: TGTGCCAGTAGTATGACAGAATATAGCAATCAGCCCCAGCATTTT.

The chain joins TRBV19 to TRBJ1-5, with 10 bases that match TRBD1. CDR3 length equals 16 residues. CDR1 is LNHDA, CDR2 SQIVND, per germline (reference sequence). Trimming removed 6 bases from V and 0 bases from J; junction bases left unmatched: 5. In nucleotides, the CDR3 is TGTGCCAGTAGCCCCGGGACAGGGGATAGCAATCAGCCCCAGCATTTT. Amino acid sequence: CASSPGTGDSNQPQHF.

This rearrangement joins TRBV11-1 to TRBJ1-1, with no clear D. Germline V gene lookup returns CDR1 SGHAT and CDR2 FQDESV (reference sequence). This CDR3 has 12 amino acids. V gave up 6 bases and J gave up 3 bases, with 8 bases separating them. The chain's CDR3 is CASRRWDTEAFF. Written as DNA, the CDR3 is TGTGCCAGCAGGAGGTGGGACACTGAAGCTTTCTTT. Variable domain in full (rest from reference TRBV11-1 and TRBJ1-1): EAEVAQSPRYKITEKSQAVAFWCDPISGHATLYWYRQILGQGPELLVQFQDESVVDDSQLPKDRFSAERLKGVDSTLKIQPAELGDSAMYLCASRRWDTEAFFGQGTRLTVV.

J is TRBJ1-6 and V is TRBV5-4; the D is unclear. The V end lost 4 bases, the J end lost 12 bases, and 14 bases lay between the germline ends. CDR3 length: 13 residues. Germline assignment: CDR1 SGHNT and CDR2 YYREEE (reference sequence). The CDR3 region has the DNA TGTGCCAGCAGCCCGGGGTGGAGTGAACCCCTCCACTTT. Encoded protein: CASSPGWSEPLHF.

V usage is TRBV6-5 and J usage is TRBJ1-2; a possible D gene is TRBD1 (6 bases). V lost 5 bases and J lost 4, with 14 bases in between. The germline V gene encodes CDR1 MNHEY and CDR2 SVGAGI. CDR3 length: 14 residues. CDR3 sequence: CASSPYGTPYGYTF. In nucleotides, the CDR3 is TGTGCCAGCAGTCCATACGGGACACCCTATGGCTACACCTTC.

V and J are TRBV27 and TRBJ2-3; TRBD2 matches 9 bases. The CDR3 is made up of 14 amino acids. Germline lookup yields CDR1 MNHEY and CDR2 SMNVEV (reference sequence). J was trimmed by 6 bases and V by 6 bases; bases with no gene match: 7. Here the CDR3 DNA reads TGTGCCAGCAGGATGGAACTAGCGGGTGATACGCAGTATTTT. Its protein is CASRMELAGDTQYF.

This clone has only one observation. The chain recombines TRBV3-1 (or the pseudogene TRBV3-2) with TRBJ1-3; D gene ambiguous. Deletions cut 0 bases from V and 7 bases from J, with 10 bases between. From germline, CDR1 is LGHDT and CDR2 YNNKEL (reference sequence). The CDR3 loop spans 14 amino acids. The CDR3 is CASSQEGGGNTIYF. CDR3 sequence (DNA): TGTGCCAGCAGCCAAGAGGGAGGCGGCAACACCATATATTTT.

This chain joins TRBV6-5 and TRBJ1-1; no clear D gene. V was shortened by 6 bases and J by 2 bases, with 13 bases between the two germline ends. Per germline, CDR1 MNHEY and CDR2 SVGAGI. The CDR3 is 14 residues long. CDR3 in amino acids: CASSRLGRNTEAFF. CDR3 bases: TGTGCCAGCAGCCGCTTGGGCCGTAACACTGAAGCTTTCTTT.

V is TRBV5-5 and J is TRBJ1-2; 7 positions agree with TRBD1. J was trimmed by 3 bases and V by 1 base; bases with no gene match: 3. Germline values: CDR1 SGHKS, CDR2 YYEKEE (reference sequence). There are 14 residues in the CDR3. CDR3 residues: CASSLMTGHYGYTF. For the CDR3, the DNA is TGTGCCAGCAGCTTGATGACAGGGCACTATGGCTACACCTTC.

In the case of this clone: Compared with germline, one end of the junction differs, possibly owing to a read error. V usage is TRBV19 and J usage is TRBJ2-7, with D possibly matching TRBD1 (6 bases). This CDR3 has 15 amino acids. Germline V gene sequence: CDR1 LNHDA, CDR2 SQIVND (reference sequence). This CDR3 is CASSYCWDISDEQYF. Written as DNA, the CDR3 is TGTGCCAGTAGTTACTGTTGGGACATCTCCGACGAGCAGTACTTC.

This clone was counted a single time. This chain connects TRBV6-5 to TRBJ2-7, with 8 bases aligning to TRBD1. CDR1 and CDR2 from the germline V gene are MNHEY and SVGAGI. J was trimmed by 0 bases and V by 8 bases; bases with no gene match: 6. This CDR3 is 14 amino acids long. The CDR3 coding sequence is TGTGCCAGCCTTCAGGGGGCGAGCTCCTACGAGCAGTACTTC. Encoded protein: CASLQGASSYEQYF.

CDR3 sequence (DNA): TGTGCCAGCTCACGACCGGGACAGCAAGAGACCCAGTACTTC. Protein: CASSRPGQQETQYF. This chain joins TRBV18 and TRBJ2-5; 7 bases line up with TRBD1. The CDR3 runs to 14 residues. Unmatched junction bases numbered 4, after V lost 4 bases and J lost 2 bases. Germline V gene sequence: CDR1 KGHSH, CDR2 LQKENI.

In this sample, this clone turned up a few times. The chain joins TRBV27 to TRBJ2-7; the match to TRBD1 covers 10 bases. The ends lost 4 bases at V and 3 bases at J; junction bases unmatched: 15. Germline V gene lookup returns CDR1 MNHEY and CDR2 SMNVEV (reference sequence). CDR3 size: 18 residues. The CDR3 sequence: CASSSRDRGGWRVYEQYF. The CDR3, as DNA: TGTGCCAGCAGTTCCCGGGACAGGGGTGGATGGAGGGTCTACGAGCAGTACTTC.

V usage is TRBV6-2 or TRBV6-3 and J usage is TRBJ1-1, with a weak D call TRBD1 (5 bases). Trimming left V 8 bases short and J 4 bases short, with 11 bases between. The V gene's germline CDR1 is MNHEY and CDR2 SVGEGT. The length of the CDR3 is 12 residues. CDR3 DNA: TGTGCCAGCCGTTGGGGGGGCACTGAAGCTTTCTTT. It is translated as CASRWGGTEAFF.

This clone was counted only a few times. The gene calls are TRBV6-2 or TRBV6-3 and TRBJ2-7, with TRBD2 matching 16 bases. The J segment lost 2 bases and the V segment lost 2 bases, leaving 9 bases of the junction unmatched. Germline CDR1 is MNHEY and CDR2 is SVGEGT. CDR3 length equals 19 residues. As DNA, the CDR3 is TGTGCCAGCAGTTACCGAGGGACTAGCGGGGGGGCAGCGACCTACGAGCAGTACTTC. The encoded protein is CASSYRGTSGGAATYEQYF.

The V and J genes are TRBV19 and TRBJ1-1; 11 nucleotides match TRBD1. Germline CDR1 is LNHDA and CDR2 is SQIVND (reference sequence). V trimming: 7 bases; J trimming: 4 bases; junction bases outside the gene matches: 14. The CDR3 has 17 residues. This chain's CDR3 is CASTRTGGAISFTEAFF. The DNA for the CDR3 is TGTGCCAGTACCCGGACAGGGGGCGCGATATCTTTCACTGAAGCTTTCTTT.